What follows are 32 T cell receptor beta chains derived from one specimen sequenced in a study of blood T cell repertoires in COVID-19. Measured with immunoSEQ multiplex PCR; TCRdb has only the in-frame clones, and not every one. This table holds under 400,000 clones, around 88% found once. Sequencing was done on a sample of peripheral blood. The receptors here all came from a woman under 40 with COVID-19, enrolled during active disease.

This clone was recorded only once. The chain links TRBV7-2 to TRBJ1-3, with D maybe TRBD1 (6 bases). The ends were cut back, 1 base at V and 4 bases at J, with 8 bases in the middle. This CDR3 has 14 amino acids. CDR1 is SGHTA, CDR2 FQGNSA, per germline. CDR3 sequence: CASSLGQGGNTIYF. The CDR3 DNA sequence: TGTGCCAGCAGCTTAGGGCAGGGGGGAAACACCATATATTTT.

This clone appeared a few times. Other DNA sequences in the same sample also yield this CDR3. This chain links TRBV6-5 with TRBJ2-3; the match to TRBD1 covers 7 bases. CDR1 and CDR2 from the germline V gene are MNHEY and SVGAGI. Unmatched junction bases numbered 4, after V lost 6 bases and J lost 1 base. The CDR3 has 14 residues. Written as DNA, the CDR3 is TGTGCCAGCAGCCTTGGACAGGGCACAGATACGCAGTATTTT. This codes for CASSLGQGTDTQYF.

The genes are TRBV3-1 (or the pseudogene TRBV3-2) and TRBJ1-2, with TRBD1 identical over 10 bases. V trimming: 5 bases; J trimming: 6 bases; junction bases outside the gene matches: 21. Germline V gene data show CDR1 as LGHDT and CDR2 as YNNKEL (reference sequence). The CDR3 runs to 19 residues. CDR3 sequence: CASSDRDRGKGSFENGYTF. In nucleotides, the CDR3 is TGTGCCAGCAGCGATCGGGACAGGGGAAAGGGAAGTTTTGAAAATGGCTACACCTTC.

The V call is TRBV18, the J call TRBJ1-1; the D is unclear. Per germline, CDR1 KGHSH and CDR2 LQKENI. The CDR3 extends over 17 amino acids. V lost 0 bases, J lost 0 bases, and 14 bases lay in between. DNA of the CDR3: TGTGCCAGCTCACCACCCAGGTACAGCAGAATGAACACTGAAGCTTTCTTT. Its protein is CASSPPRYSRMNTEAFF. Based on the CDR3 plus reference TRBV18 and TRBJ1-1, the full variable domain is NAGVMQNPRHLVRRRGQEARLRCSPMKGHSHVYWYRQLPEEGLKFMVYLQKENIIDESGMPKERFSAEFPKEGPSILRIQQVVRGDSAAYFCASSPPRYSRMNTEAFFGQGTRLTVV.

V is TRBV15 and J is TRBJ1-6, with 8 positions matching TRBD1. CDR3 length equals 16 residues. Germline CDR1 LNHNV, CDR2 YYDKDF (reference sequence). V trimming: 0 bases; J trimming: 7 bases; junction bases outside the gene matches: 5. As DNA, the CDR3 is TGTGCCACCAGCAGAGATGTTACAGGGGGAAATTCACCCCTCCACTTT. Translated, it gives CATSRDVTGGNSPLHF.

The chain is built from TRBV19 and TRBJ1-2; the match to TRBD1 covers 8 bases. The CDR3 sequence is 14 residues long. Germline V lookup: CDR1 LNHDA, CDR2 SQIVND (reference sequence). V trimming: 10 bases; J trimming: 5 bases; junction bases outside the gene matches: 12. The CDR3 loop is CATSPGQGLYGYTF. The CDR3 region has the DNA TGTGCCACCAGTCCAGGACAGGGCTTATATGGCTACACCTTC.

In regard to this clone: In the same sample, other DNA sequences code for this CDR3. V usage is TRBV5-1 and J usage is TRBJ2-5; D possibly corresponds to TRBD1 (5 bases). The CDR3 has 13 amino acids. V dropped 0 bases and J dropped 5 bases, with 8 bases sitting between them. Germline V gene data show CDR1 as SGHRS and CDR2 as YFSETQ. CDR3 amino acids: CASSLAGSETQYF. The CDR3 DNA reads as TGCGCCAGCAGCTTGGCAGGGTCCGAGACCCAGTACTTC.

This chain uses TRBV29-1 with TRBJ1-2; D may be TRBD1 (6 bases). In germline, CDR1 is SQVTM, CDR2 ANQGSEA. This CDR3 comprises 11 residues. V lost 6 bases to trimming and J lost 6 bases, with 11 bases between them. CDR3 loop: CSVGTRDGYTF. CDR3 bases: TGCAGCGTGGGGACACGGGATGGCTACACCTTC.

The V and J genes are TRBV12-5 and TRBJ1-5, with D perhaps TRBD1 (5 bases). The CDR3 runs to 16 residues. CDR1 and CDR2 from the germline V gene are LGHNT and FRNRAP. Between the trimmed V and J ends, which lost 0 bases and 4 bases, there was a span of 13 bases. CDR3 in DNA: TGTGCTAGTGGTTTGGTACAAGGGGAGGGGAATCAGCCCCAGCATTTT. Its translation: CASGLVQGEGNQPQHF.

This rearrangement joins TRBV24-1 to TRBJ2-2; the match to TRBD1 covers 7 bases. Trimming took 3 bases from V and 2 from J; bases not matched to a gene: 2. Looked up from germline, CDR1 is KGHDR and CDR2 is SFDVKD. The CDR3 loop spans 15 amino acids. In DNA, the CDR3 is TGTGCCACCAGTGATAACAGGGGTAACACCGGGGAGCTGTTTTTT. It translates to CATSDNRGNTGELFF.

The chain combines TRBV5-1 with TRBJ1-4; 8 bases line up with TRBD1. V trimming: 0 bases; J trimming: 4 bases; junction bases outside the gene matches: 5. The CDR3 spans 16 residues. The germline V gene has CDR1 SGHRS and CDR2 YFSETQ. The CDR3 nucleotides read TGCGCCAGCAGCTTGGAACAGGGGGGTGGTAATGAAAAACTGTTTTTT. This codes for CASSLEQGGGNEKLFF.

The CDR3 nucleotides read TGTGCCAGCAGTAGAGCCGGGACAGGGGCAAATCAGCCCCAGCATTTT. It codes for CASSRAGTGANQPQHF. V is TRBV28 and J is TRBJ1-5, with 10 positions matching TRBD1. V lost 5 bases and J lost 4; bases outside the gene matches: 8. Germline CDR1 and CDR2: MDHEN and SYDVKM. CDR3 length: 16 residues.

The V and J genes are TRBV27 and TRBJ1-6; 10 nucleotides match TRBD1. The germline V gene encodes CDR1 MNHEY and CDR2 SMNVEV (reference sequence). With 2 bases clipped from V and 10 bases from J, the junction kept 2 bases outside the gene matches. CDR3 length: 14 amino acids. CDR3 DNA: TGTGCCAGCAGTTTAGGACAGGGGGGATCACCCCTCCACTTT. Its translation is CASSLGQGGSPLHF.

J is TRBJ1-1 and V is TRBV6-2 or TRBV6-3; possibly TRBD1 for D (5 bases). This CDR3 is 11 amino acids long. Between the trimmed V and J ends, which lost 5 bases and 6 bases, there was a span of 7 bases. The V gene's germline CDR1 is MNHEY and CDR2 SVGEGT. The CDR3 DNA sequence: TGTGCCAGCAGTCAGGGCGCTGAAGCTTTCTTT. Its protein product is CASSQGAEAFF.

The chain is built from TRBV19 and TRBJ2-1; 8 bases match TRBD1. With V trimmed by 7 bases and J by 5 bases, 7 bases remained unmatched. The CDR3 has 14 amino acids. Per germline, CDR1 LNHDA and CDR2 SQIVND (reference sequence). CDR3 amino acids: CASTAGTGNNEQFF. The CDR3 DNA reads TGTGCCAGTACCGCCGGGACAGGCAACAATGAGCAGTTCTTC.

The chain is built from TRBV2 and TRBJ1-1; 7 bases are shared with TRBD1. The CDR3 extends over 15 amino acids. CDR1 and CDR2 (germline): SNHLY, FYNNEI. V was pared by 7 bases and J by 1 base, with 9 bases of the junction left unmatched. CDR3 residues: CASTPGGAPNTEAFF. The CDR3 coding sequence is TGTGCCAGCACCCCAGGGGGAGCACCGAACACTGAAGCTTTCTTT. Using reference TRBV2 and TRBJ1-1 for the parts outside the CDR3, the full variable domain is EPEVTQTPSHQVTQMGQEVILRCVPISNHLYFYWYRQILGQKVEFLVSFYNNEISEKSEIFDDQFSVERPDGSNFTLKIRSTKLEDSAMYFCASTPGGAPNTEAFFGQGTRLTVV.

The chain is built from TRBV2 and TRBJ1-1; 7 positions agree with TRBD1. This CDR3 spans 14 amino acids. CDR1 SNHLY and CDR2 FYNNEI come from the germline V gene. J was trimmed by 0 bases and V by 5 bases; bases with no gene match: 3. CDR3 amino acids: CASSRDSMNTEAFF. The CDR3 nucleotides are TGTGCCAGCAGTCGGGACAGCATGAACACTGAAGCTTTCTTT.

The gene calls are TRBV3-1 (or the pseudogene TRBV3-2) and TRBJ1-1; 7 bases align to TRBD1. The CDR3 runs 17 residues. Per germline, CDR1 LGHDT and CDR2 YNNKEL (reference sequence). Unmatched junction bases numbered 12, after V lost 1 base and J lost 4 bases. CDR3 protein: CASSQVVTGVRGTEAFF. CDR3 nucleotides: TGTGCCAGCAGCCAAGTGGTCACAGGGGTAAGGGGCACTGAAGCTTTCTTT.

This clone was recorded once. The chain couples TRBV2 to TRBJ2-7; 9 bases line up with TRBD2. V shed 4 bases and J 5 bases; nucleotides not matched to a gene: 6. CDR1 and CDR2 (germline): SNHLY, FYNNEI. CDR3 length: 14 amino acids. The CDR3 nucleotides are TGTGCCAGCAGTGCCATGGGACTAGCTGACGAGCAGTACTTC. It yields the protein CASSAMGLADEQYF. Combining the CDR3 with reference TRBV2 and TRBJ2-7 gives the whole variable domain EPEVTQTPSHQVTQMGQEVILRCVPISNHLYFYWYRQILGQKVEFLVSFYNNEISEKSEIFDDQFSVERPDGSNFTLKIRSTKLEDSAMYFCASSAMGLADEQYFGPGTRLTVT.

The gene calls are TRBV14 and TRBJ1-2, with a tentative D call TRBD1 (6 bases). V lost 4 bases and J 6 bases, leaving 12 bases between the germline ends. Germline V gene lookup returns CDR1 SGHDN and CDR2 FVKESK. This CDR3 is built from 13 residues. The CDR3 bases are TGTGCCAGCAGCCCGCCCGGGACAAATGGCTACACCTTC. Translated, it gives CASSPPGTNGYTF.

The chain links TRBV2 to TRBJ1-2; D remains ambiguous. The CDR3 extends over 13 amino acids. The ends were cut back, 4 bases at V and 0 bases at J, with 6 bases in the middle. Germline CDR1 is SNHLY and CDR2 is FYNNEI. The CDR3 DNA is TGTGCCAGCAGTGCTGGCCCTAACTATGGCTACACCTTC. It is translated as CASSAGPNYGYTF.

The chain uses TRBV7-2 and TRBJ1-1; TRBD1 agrees at 8 bases. From germline, CDR1 is SGHTA and CDR2 FQGNSA. The CDR3 sequence is 13 residues long. Trimming took 10 bases from V and 5 from J; bases not matched to a gene: 9. The CDR3 protein is CANAIQGATEAFF. CDR3 DNA: TGTGCCAACGCGATTCAGGGGGCAACTGAAGCTTTCTTT.

The chain joins TRBV18 to TRBJ2-7, with D possibly matching TRBD2 (6 bases). CDR3 length equals 14 residues. Germline CDR1 reads KGHSH; CDR2 reads LQKENI. The V end was cut by 2 bases, the J end by 0 bases, with 8 bases between. CDR3 DNA sequence: TGTGCCAGCTCACCAGGGGGACTCTCCTACGAGCAGTACTTC. This translates into CASSPGGLSYEQYF.

The gene calls are TRBV10-3 and TRBJ2-1; perhaps TRBD2 as D (5 bases). The length of the CDR3 is 18 residues. Trimming took 0 bases from V and 0 from J, leaving 15 bases between them. CDR1 and CDR2 (germline): ENHRY, SYGVKD. CDR3 loop: CAISESIEVGSSYNEQFF. CDR3 in DNA: TGTGCCATCAGTGAGTCGATTGAGGTGGGGAGCTCCTACAATGAGCAGTTCTTC.

The chain is built from TRBV27 and TRBJ2-7; tentatively, D is TRBD2 (5 bases). The CDR3 has 15 residues. In germline, CDR1 is MNHEY, CDR2 SMNVEV (reference sequence). The V and J ends lost 0 bases and 3 bases respectively, with 12 bases between them. Here the CDR3 DNA reads TGTGCCAGCAGTTTATCTGGAGGCGTATTCTACGAGCAGTACTTC. This sequence encodes CASSLSGGVFYEQYF.

V is TRBV7-2 and J is TRBJ1-3; unclear D gene. The CDR3 consists of 15 residues. Germline CDR1 reads SGHTA; CDR2 reads FQGNSA. Trimming shortened V by 6 bases and J by 2 bases, and 14 bases separated the two germline ends. In nucleotides, the CDR3 is TGTGCCAGCAGTAAAATCGGGGAAACTGGAAACACCATATATTTT. Translation gives CASSKIGETGNTIYF.

The V gene is TRBV6-5, the J gene TRBJ2-1; TRBD1 aligns across 7 bases. The germline V gene has CDR1 MNHEY and CDR2 SVGAGI. The V segment lost 5 bases and the J segment 7 bases; nucleotides outside the gene matches: 5. This CDR3 is built from 13 residues. CDR3 nucleotides: TGTGCCAGCAGTACTACAGGGGTTAATGAGCAGTTCTTC. It yields the protein CASSTTGVNEQFF.

The gene calls are TRBV5-1 and TRBJ2-1; TRBD2 agrees at 10 bases. The CDR3 runs to 16 residues. V dropped 2 bases and J dropped 9; count of bases not matched to a gene: 11. Germline V CDR1 and CDR2: SGHRS, YFSETQ. The CDR3 DNA reads as TGCGCCAGCAGCTTAACAGCGGGGGGGCGCTTGCGTGAGCAGTTCTTC. Its protein product is CASSLTAGGRLREQFF.

The chain employs TRBV15 and TRBJ2-1; possible D gene TRBD2, 5 bases. Trimming left V 0 bases short and J 9 bases short, with 12 bases between. CDR1 and CDR2 (germline): LNHNV, YYDKDF (reference sequence). This CDR3 region has 14 residues. CDR3 nucleotides: TGTGCCACCAGCAGAGATCTGGAGGTTGGTGAGCAGTTCTTC. Translating it yields CATSRDLEVGEQFF.

The V gene is TRBV30, the J gene TRBJ1-2, with D perhaps matching TRBD1 (6 bases). Germline loops: CDR1 GTSNPN, CDR2 SVGIG (reference sequence). V shed 0 bases and J shed 6 bases, with 14 bases lying between them. CDR3 length: 14 residues. CDR3 loop: CAWSVTRGGNGYTF. CDR3 nucleotides: TGTGCCTGGAGTGTAACCAGGGGAGGGAATGGCTACACCTTC.

The chain links TRBV30 to TRBJ1-2; 9 bases fit TRBD1. The CDR3 has 13 amino acids. Germline CDR1 GTSNPN, CDR2 SVGIG (reference sequence). The V and J ends lost 0 bases and 7 bases, in that order; junction bases with no gene match: 3. CDR3 bases: TGTGCCTGGAGTGTGGGACAGGGCGGTGGCTACACCTTC. It is translated as CAWSVGQGGGYTF.

The chain uses TRBV4-1 and TRBJ2-1; 9 bases match TRBD2. CDR3 size: 15 residues. CDR1 is MGHRA, CDR2 YSYEKL, per germline. Trimming at V came to 1 base and at J to 4 bases, leaving 2 bases not matched to a gene. The CDR3 nucleotides are TGCGCCAGCAGCCAAGTGACTAGCGGTTACAATGAGCAGTTCTTC. Translated: CASSQVTSGYNEQFF.